These T cell receptor beta chains were read from a single sample in a study of shared clonotypes between healthy human individuals. Libraries were prepared by immunoSEQ multiplex PCR; TCRdb keeps only in-frame clonotypes and omits some of them. The repertoire includes more than 2,000,000 clones, 90% to 95% of them detected once, and 0.39% sits in the top ten. The sequencing input was naive CD4+ T cells from PBMCs. The receptors come from a man aged 18 to 30 in good health. Some clones in this sample may be carry-over from other donors' samples. Each CDR3 is given with its conserved first and last residue. D genes are given only for firm matches. Size is stated for part of the rows, as once, few or many counts, or as a class when the clone is expanded.

>TRBV10-3|TRBJ2-3|TRBD2|.
CAISSGSSDTQYF
TGTGCCATTTCTAGCGGGAGCTCAGATACGCAGTATTTT
>TRBV6-5|TRBJ2-3|.|.
CASRRTGDTQYF
TGTGCCAGCAGGAGGACCGGAGATACGCAGTATTTT
>TRBV7-6|TRBJ2-5|.|.
CASSLAGKAGGYQETQYF
TGTGCCAGCAGCTTAGCAGGAAAGGCAGGGGGGTACCAAGAGACCCAGTACTTC
>TRBV2|TRBJ2-3|.|.
CALGGGNRADTQYF
TGTGCCCTGGGGGGCGGGAATCGCGCAGATACGCAGTATTTT
>TRBV20-1|TRBJ2-1|.|once
CSATSPNEQFF
TGCAGTGCTACTAGCCCCAATGAGCAGTTCTTC
>TRBV28|TRBJ1-1|TRBD1|few
CASSLPGGQAFF
TGTGCCAGCAGTTTACCAGGGGGCCAGGCTTTCTTT
>TRBV6-6|TRBJ1-5|.|.
CASSLLGQPQHF
TGTGCCAGCAGTCTCCTAGGTCAGCCCCAGCATTTT
>TRBV4-2|TRBJ2-7|TRBD2|.
CASLKQPGGGYEQYF
TGTGCCAGCCTTAAACAGCCGGGGGGTGGCTACGAGCAGTACTTC
>TRBV9|TRBJ2-5|.|.
CASSVGVRMSETQYF
TGTGCCAGCAGCGTAGGAGTGCGCATGTCAGAGACCCAGTACTTC
>TRBV28|TRBJ1-1|.|few
CASSLEAATEAFF
TGTGCCAGCAGTTTGGAGGCTGCGACTGAAGCTTTCTTT
>TRBV2|TRBJ1-5|.|.
CASSPSDTFNQPQHF
TGTGCCAGCAGTCCATCGGACACCTTCAATCAGCCCCAGCATTTT
>TRBV5-8|TRBJ2-1|.|once
CASSFRGWDNEQFF
TGTGCCAGCAGCTTCAGGGGTTGGGACAATGAGCAGTTCTTC
>TRBV6-5|TRBJ2-7|TRBD1|.
CASMKDRGSYEQYF
TGTGCCAGCATGAAGGACAGGGGCTCCTACGAGCAGTACTTC
>TRBV2|TRBJ2-5|.|.
CASRQGGETQYF
TGTGCCAGCCGACAGGGAGGGGAGACCCAGTACTTC
>TRBV27|TRBJ2-3|.|.
CASSQFAAPGDTQYF
TGTGCCAGCAGTCAATTTGCGGCGCCTGGTGATACGCAGTATTTT
>TRBV5-1|TRBJ1-1|.|few
CASSLQGYMNTEAFF
TGCGCCAGCAGCTTGCAGGGATACATGAACACTGAAGCTTTCTTT
>TRBV18|TRBJ2-7|.|.
CASSPGGHEQYF
TGTGCCAGCTCACCGGGGGGGCACGAGCAGTACTTC
>TRBV10-1|TRBJ2-1|.|once
CASSSGDEQFF
TGCGCCAGCAGTTCGGGGGATGAGCAGTTCTTC
>TRBV25-1|TRBJ1-1|.|few
CASSEMGNTEAFF
TGTGCCAGCAGTGAAATGGGTAACACTGAAGCTTTCTTT
>TRBV11-1|TRBJ1-2|.|.
CASSHTLRGESDGYTF
TGTGCCAGCAGCCACACCCTGCGGGGGGAAAGCGATGGCTACACCTTC
>TRBV5-1|TRBJ1-2|.|few
CASSLGRLYGYTF
TGCGCCAGCAGCTTGGGACGGCTCTATGGCTACACCTTC
>TRBV10-3|TRBJ2-2|TRBD1|once
CAISSDRDTGELFF
TGTGCCATCAGTTCGGACAGGGACACCGGGGAGCTGTTTTTT
>TRBV9|TRBJ2-1|TRBD2|.
CASSPGTRARSYNEQFF
TGTGCCAGCAGCCCCGGGACTAGGGCAAGGTCTTACAATGAGCAGTTCTTC
>TRBV6-1|TRBJ2-1|TRBD2|.
CASRLGLAGHNEQFF
TGTGCCAGCAGACTGGGACTAGCGGGCCACAATGAGCAGTTCTTC
>TRBV5-1|TRBJ1-2|TRBD1|.
CASSSGQGVGYGYTF
TGCGCCAGCAGCTCGGGCCAGGGGGTCGGCTATGGCTACACCTTC
>TRBV18|TRBJ1-4|.|.
CASSPPRAGTNEKLFF
TGTGCCAGCTCACCACCGCGGGCGGGGACTAATGAAAAACTGTTTTTT
>TRBV5-1|TRBJ1-2|.|.
CASSLGQGLGGYTF
TGCGCCAGCAGCTTGGGTCAGGGTTTGGGTGGCTACACCTTC
>TRBV7-8|TRBJ1-5|TRBD1|.
CASSLRDRLSQPQHF
TGTGCCAGCAGCCTCCGGGACAGATTAAGTCAGCCCCAGCATTTT
>TRBV11-3|TRBJ2-7|TRBD1|.
CASSLDAGGEQYF
TGTGCCAGCAGCTTAGATGCAGGGGGAGAGCAGTACTTC
>TRBV20-1|TRBJ2-1|.|few
CSASPGNEQFF
TGCAGTGCTAGTCCAGGGAATGAGCAGTTCTTC
>TRBV6-4|TRBJ2-5|TRBD2|.
CASSDSELAGPETQYF
TGTGCCAGCAGTGACTCCGAACTAGCGGGACCAGAGACCCAGTACTTC
>TRBV14|TRBJ2-1|TRBD2|.
CASSQLLAGVNNEQFF
TGTGCCAGCAGCCAACTACTAGCGGGAGTGAACAATGAGCAGTTCTTC
>TRBV11-2|TRBJ1-1|.|.
CASSLTTGNTEAFF
TGTGCCAGCAGCCTCACTACAGGGAACACTGAAGCTTTCTTT
>TRBV5-1|TRBJ2-5|.|.
CASSLQAGGGETQYF
TGCGCCAGCAGCTTGCAGGCAGGGGGAGGAGAGACCCAGTACTTC
>TRBV4-1|TRBJ1-5|.|.
CASSQTQGGQPQHF
TGCGCCAGCAGCCAGACACAGGGAGGCCAGCCCCAGCATTTT
>TRBV18|TRBJ1-1|.|.
CASSPPRQNLEAFF
TGTGCCAGCTCACCCCCCCGACAGAACCTTGAAGCTTTCTTT
>TRBV29-1|TRBJ1-1|.|.
CSVVRVLEAFF
TGCAGCGTTGTCCGGGTTCTTGAAGCTTTCTTT
>TRBV13|TRBJ2-7|.|.
CASSLAAPSYEQYF
TGTGCCAGCAGCTTAGCGGCTCCTTCCTACGAGCAGTACTTC
>TRBV5-1|TRBJ1-1|.|.
CASSFGQMGAEAFF
TGCGCCAGCAGCTTTGGACAGATGGGGGCTGAAGCTTTCTTT
>TRBV7-3|TRBJ2-7|.|.
CASSPGQMDEQYF
TGTGCCAGCAGCCCTGGGCAGATGGACGAGCAGTACTTC